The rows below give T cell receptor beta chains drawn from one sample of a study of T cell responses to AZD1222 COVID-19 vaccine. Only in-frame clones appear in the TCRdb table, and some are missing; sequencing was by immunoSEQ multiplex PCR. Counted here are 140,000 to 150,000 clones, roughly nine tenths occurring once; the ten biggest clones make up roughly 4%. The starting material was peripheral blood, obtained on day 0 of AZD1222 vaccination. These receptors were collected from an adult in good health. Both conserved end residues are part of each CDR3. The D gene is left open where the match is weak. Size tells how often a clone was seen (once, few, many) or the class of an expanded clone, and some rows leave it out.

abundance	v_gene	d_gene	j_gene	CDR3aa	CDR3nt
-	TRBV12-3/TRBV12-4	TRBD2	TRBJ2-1	CASSFVSGGEQFF	TGTGCCAGCAGTTTTGTATCGGGAGGTGAGCAGTTCTTC
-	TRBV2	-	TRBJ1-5	CASTWDVGNQPQHF	TGTGCCAGCACCTGGGATGTTGGCAATCAGCCCCAGCATTTT
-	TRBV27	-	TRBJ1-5	CASRAQRQGLLQPQHF	TGTGCCAGCAGAGCCCAGCGCCAGGGTTTGCTTCAGCCCCAGCATTTT
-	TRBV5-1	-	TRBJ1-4	CASSRGQSNEKLFF	TGCGCCAGCAGCCGTGGACAGAGTAATGAAAAACTGTTTTTT
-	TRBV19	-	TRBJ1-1	CASSKADILNTEAFF	TGTGCCAGTAGTAAGGCCGACATACTCAACACTGAAGCTTTCTTT
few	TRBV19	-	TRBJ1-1	CASSITRVSEAFF	TGTGCCAGTAGTATAACCAGGGTCTCTGAAGCTTTCTTT
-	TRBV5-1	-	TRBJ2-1	CASSLAEASYNEQFF	TGCGCCAGCAGCCTGGCTGAGGCCTCCTACAATGAGCAGTTCTTC
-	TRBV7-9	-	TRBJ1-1	CASSLGREGENTEAFF	TGTGCCAGCAGCTTAGGCCGTGAGGGAGAGAACACTGAAGCTTTCTTT
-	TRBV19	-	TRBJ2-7	CASSGDGGPYEQYF	TGTGCCAGTAGTGGTGACGGGGGGCCCTACGAGCAGTACTTC
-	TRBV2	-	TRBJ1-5	CASSDPTAQHF	TGTGCCAGCAGTGACCCTACGGCCCAGCATTTT
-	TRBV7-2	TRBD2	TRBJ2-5	CASSSLRRGETQYF	TGTGCCAGCAGCTCCCTTCGGCGGGGGGAGACCCAGTACTTC
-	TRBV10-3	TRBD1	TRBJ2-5	CAIQGDRVSETQYF	TGTGCCATCCAGGGGGACAGGGTTTCGGAGACCCAGTACTTC
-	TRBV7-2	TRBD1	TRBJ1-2	CASSLVGTGGAYGYTF	TGTGCCAGCAGCCTTGTCGGGACAGGGGGCGCTTATGGCTACACCTTC
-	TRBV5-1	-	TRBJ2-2	CASSLRVDGELFF	TGCGCCAGCAGCCTCAGGGTTGACGGGGAGCTGTTTTTT
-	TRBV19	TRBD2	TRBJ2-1	CASSTLAGGPLGQFF	TGTGCCAGTAGTACCCTAGCGGGAGGGCCTCTGGGGCAGTTCTTC
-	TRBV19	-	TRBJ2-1	CASSMGPGIYNEQFF	TGTGCCAGTAGTATGGGCCCCGGAATCTACAATGAGCAGTTCTTC
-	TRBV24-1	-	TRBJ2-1	CATSDLVAREQFF	TGTGCCACCAGTGATTTGGTAGCACGAGAGCAGTTCTTC
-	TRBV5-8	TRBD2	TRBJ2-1	CASSSASGRISYNEQFF	TGTGCCAGCAGCTCGGCTAGCGGGAGAATCTCCTACAATGAGCAGTTCTTC
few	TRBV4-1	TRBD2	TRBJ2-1	CAAVPFSGRVYNEQFF	TGCGCCGCGGTTCCGTTTAGCGGGAGAGTCTACAATGAGCAGTTCTTC
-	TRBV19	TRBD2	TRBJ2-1	CASSRPRLAGGISSYNEQFF	TGTGCCAGTAGTCGCCCTCGACTAGCGGGAGGGATAAGCTCCTACAATGAGCAGTTCTTC
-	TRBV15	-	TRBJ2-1	CATSREGGKLNNEQFF	TGTGCCACCAGCAGAGAGGGCGGTAAACTAAACAATGAGCAGTTCTTC
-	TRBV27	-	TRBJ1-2	CASGRPATYGYTF	TGTGCCAGCGGTCGACCGGCGACCTATGGCTACACCTTC
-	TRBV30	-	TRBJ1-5	CAWSVMAGDQPQHF	TGTGCCTGGAGTGTAATGGCAGGAGATCAGCCCCAGCATTTT
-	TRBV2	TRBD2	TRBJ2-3	CASRKLATSTDTQYF	TGTGCCAGCAGGAAACTAGCGACAAGCACAGATACGCAGTATTTT
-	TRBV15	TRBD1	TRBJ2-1	CATSRNTAQGVLPYNEQFF	TGTGCCACCAGCAGGAACACCGCCCAGGGGGTATTGCCCTACAATGAGCAGTTCTTC
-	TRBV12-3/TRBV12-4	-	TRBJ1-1	CASSFLTEAFF	TGTGCCAGCAGTTTCCTAACTGAAGCTTTCTTT
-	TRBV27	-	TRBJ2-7	CASSLQGAGGRHEQYF	TGTGCCAGCAGTTTACAGGGGGCGGGGGGCCGTCACGAGCAGTACTTC
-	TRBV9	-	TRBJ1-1	CASSLIRANTEAFF	TGTGCCAGCAGCTTAATCCGTGCGAACACTGAAGCTTTCTTT
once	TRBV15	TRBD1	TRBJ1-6	CATSRDRWNSPLHF	TGTGCCACCAGCAGGGACAGGTGGAATTCACCCCTCCACTTT
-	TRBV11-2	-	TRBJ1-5	CASSLVDSNQPQHF	TGTGCCAGCAGCTTAGTTGATAGCAATCAGCCCCAGCATTTT
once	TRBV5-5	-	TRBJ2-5	CASSPPEGLSETQYF	TGTGCCAGCAGCCCCCCGGAGGGCCTTTCGGAGACCCAGTACTTC
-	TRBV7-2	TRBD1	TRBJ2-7	CASSNGQGKRSYEQYF	TGTGCCAGCAGCAATGGACAGGGGAAGAGGTCCTACGAGCAGTACTTC
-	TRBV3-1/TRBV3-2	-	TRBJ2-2	CASSQGPSRVLGELFF	TGTGCCAGCAGCCAAGGACCCTCTAGAGTTCTGGGGGAGCTGTTTTTT
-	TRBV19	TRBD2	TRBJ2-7	CASSLREVPYEQYF	TGTGCCAGTAGCCTACGGGAGGTCCCCTACGAGCAGTACTTC
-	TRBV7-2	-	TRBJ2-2	CASSPPGRRAGELFF	TGTGCCAGCAGCCCCCCCGGGAGAAGAGCCGGGGAGCTGTTTTTT
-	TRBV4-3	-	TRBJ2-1	CASSPHSSYNEQFF	TGCGCCAGCAGCCCACATTCATCCTACAATGAGCAGTTCTTC
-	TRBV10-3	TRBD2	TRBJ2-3	CAARAGLAGGVMAQYF	TGTGCCGCGAGGGCAGGACTAGCGGGAGGGGTGATGGCGCAGTATTTT
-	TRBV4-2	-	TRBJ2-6	CASTPEYALRANVLTF	TGTGCCAGCACCCCGGAATATGCTCTTCGGGCCAACGTCCTGACTTTC
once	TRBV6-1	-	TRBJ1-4	CASSDRGGAGNEKLFF	TGTGCCAGCAGTGACCGCGGCGGGGCGGGAAATGAAAAACTGTTTTTT
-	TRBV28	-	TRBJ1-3	CASSTQGTGNTIYF	TGTGCCAGCAGTACACAGGGTACTGGAAACACCATATATTTT
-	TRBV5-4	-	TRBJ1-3	CASSLGGSAGGNTIYF	TGTGCCAGCAGCTTGGGGGGCTCTGCGGGAGGAAACACCATATATTTT
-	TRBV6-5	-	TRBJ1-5	CASSLQVSNQPQHF	TGTGCCAGCAGTCTACAGGTGAGCAATCAGCCCCAGCATTTT
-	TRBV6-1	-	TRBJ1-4	CASSELRGVGNEKLFF	TGTGCCAGCAGTGAACTTAGAGGGGTGGGTAATGAAAAACTGTTTTTT